Shown below are 6 T cell receptor beta chains from a single sample sequenced in a study of T cell repertoires in cytomegalovirus infection. TCRdb re-called the reads through MiXCR, storing one row per CDR3 protein. The table has about 460,000 distinct CDR3 sequences, approximately 10% seen once; the top ten hold roughly a tenth. The specimen was PBMCs. All receptors derive from a human donor in good health (CMV status not recorded). Some clones in this sample may be carry-over from other donors' samples.

This clonotype showed up many times. V is TRBV7-9 and J is TRBJ2-1; D unresolved. The CDR3 covers 15 residues. Germline CDR1 SEHNR, CDR2 FQNEAQ (reference sequence). Trimming left V 5 bases short and J 0 bases short, with 11 bases between. The CDR3 DNA sequence: TGTGCCAGCAGCATCTCTCTAGTCTCCTACAATGAGCAGTTCTTC. This codes for CASSISLVSYNEQFF.

There are many counts of this clonotype. The chain links TRBV5-1 to TRBJ1-2; the D is unclear. Germline V gene lookup returns CDR1 SGHRS and CDR2 YFSETQ. CDR3 length: 14 residues. V was pared by 0 bases and J by 8 bases, with 14 bases between. Written as DNA, the CDR3 is TGCGCCAGCAGCTTGGCCCCCGTTGCGGAGGGCTACACCTTC. Its protein product is CASSLAPVAEGYTF.

This clonotype has a count of ten or more. The chain is built from TRBV7-3 and TRBJ2-1, with D maybe TRBD2 (7 bases). The CDR3 runs to 18 residues. Germline loops: CDR1 SGHTA, CDR2 FQGTGA. Trimming took off 2 bases at V and 5 bases at J, with 22 bases between the two ends. The DNA of the CDR3 is TGTGCCAGCAGCTTAGAGGGGGGTACGGGAGGAAGGGACAATGAGCAGTTCTTC. It yields the protein CASSLEGGTGGRDNEQFF. Filled out from reference TRBV7-3 and TRBJ2-1, the complete variable domain reads GAGVSQTPSNKVTEKGKYVELRCDPISGHTALYWYRQSLGQGPEFLIYFQGTGAADDSGLPNDRFFAVRPEGSVSTLKIQRTERGDSAVYLCASSLEGGTGGRDNEQFFGPGTRLTVL.

This clonotype was found many times. The V and J genes are TRBV19 and TRBJ1-1, with a weak D call TRBD1 (5 bases). Trimming took off 5 bases at V and 1 base at J, with 17 bases between the two ends. Per the germline V gene, CDR1 is LNHDA and CDR2 is SQIVND (reference sequence). The CDR3 has 16 amino acids. The CDR3 DNA follows: TGTGCCAGTAGTCCCTACCGCAACAGGCCGAACACTGAAGCTTTCTTT. This translates into CASSPYRNRPNTEAFF.

This clonotype was observed at least ten times. The CDR3 reads CASSSTGGGSYGYTF. CDR3 nucleotides: TGTGCCAGCAGTTCAACAGGGGGCGGGAGCTATGGCTACACCTTC. The J gene is TRBJ1-2, the V gene TRBV28; 9 positions agree with TRBD1. The V segment lost 4 bases and the J segment 4 bases; nucleotides outside the gene matches: 7. Germline V gene lookup returns CDR1 MDHEN and CDR2 SYDVKM. The CDR3 totals 15 residues.

This clonotype has ten or more counts. This chain joins TRBV12-3 or TRBV12-4 and TRBJ1-1; no definite D call. V was cut by 1 base and J by 6 bases, with 6 bases left in between. The CDR3 has 12 residues. The CDR3 DNA follows: TGTGCCAGCAGTTTAGTCTCCCCTGAAGCTTTCTTT. Translation: CASSLVSPEAFF.